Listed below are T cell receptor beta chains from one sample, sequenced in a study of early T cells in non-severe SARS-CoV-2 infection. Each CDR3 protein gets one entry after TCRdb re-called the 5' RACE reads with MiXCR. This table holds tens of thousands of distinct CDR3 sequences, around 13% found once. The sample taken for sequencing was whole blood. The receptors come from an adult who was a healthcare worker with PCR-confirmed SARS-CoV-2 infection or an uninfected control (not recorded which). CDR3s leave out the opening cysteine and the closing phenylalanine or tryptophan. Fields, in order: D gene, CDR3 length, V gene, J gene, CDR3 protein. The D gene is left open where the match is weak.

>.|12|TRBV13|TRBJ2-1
ASSLAQPGNEQF
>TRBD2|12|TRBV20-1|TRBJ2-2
SARMERGTGELF
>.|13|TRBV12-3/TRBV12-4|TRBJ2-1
ASSRQVKKYNEQF
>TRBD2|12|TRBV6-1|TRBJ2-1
ATTAGDSYNEQF
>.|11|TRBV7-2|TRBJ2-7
ASSRLDPYEQY
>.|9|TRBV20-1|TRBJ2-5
SARIQETQY
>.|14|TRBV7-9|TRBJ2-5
ASSLNVATVPQTQY
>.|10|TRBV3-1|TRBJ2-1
ASSTSYNEQF
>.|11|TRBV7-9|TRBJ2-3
ASSPTDSDTQY
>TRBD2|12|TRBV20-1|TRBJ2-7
SARLTSGSYEQY
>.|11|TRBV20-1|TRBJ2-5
SAREQVQETQY
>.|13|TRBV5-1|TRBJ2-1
ASSITGDSYNEQF
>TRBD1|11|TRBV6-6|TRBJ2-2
AGGRSNTGELF
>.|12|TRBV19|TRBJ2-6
ASQPPWGANVLT
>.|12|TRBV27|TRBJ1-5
ASSFRGAGQPQH
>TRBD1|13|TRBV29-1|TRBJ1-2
SAGQGKLWGYGYT
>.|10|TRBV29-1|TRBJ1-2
SVAGEAYGYT
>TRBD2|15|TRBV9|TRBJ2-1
ASTQGLAGAGGNEQF
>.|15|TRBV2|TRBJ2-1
ASSRSSGTTTYNEQF
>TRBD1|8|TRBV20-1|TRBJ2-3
SAWTGLQY
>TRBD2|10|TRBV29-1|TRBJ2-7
SATSGRYEQY
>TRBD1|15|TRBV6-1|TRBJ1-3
ASSESPRTGPGNTIY
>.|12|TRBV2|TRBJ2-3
ASSDWGASDTQY
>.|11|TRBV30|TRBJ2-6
AWVRSGANVLT
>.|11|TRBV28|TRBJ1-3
ASSFRGEYTIY
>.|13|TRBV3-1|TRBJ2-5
ASSQVGHSQETQY